This T cell receptor (beta chain) originates from a study of T cells in Graves' hyperthyroidism and ophthalmopathy. Study-wide results and caveats: Blood also showed most of the thyroid clonotypes that were expanded above 0.001.

Regions amplified from RNA transcripts were the TCR beta CDR3 regions. Initially, a first-round RT-PCR of the TCR CDR3 employed the HTBI primer set. TCRdb independently ran MiXCR on the multiplex PCR reads; one entry per CDR3 protein. Of 550,000 to 850,000 distinct CDR3 sequences listed, roughly a sixth are singletons. In germline, CDR1 is MDHEN, CDR2 SYDVKM. The V and J ends lost 6 bases and 0 bases respectively, with 15 bases between them. CDR3 length: 17 residues. This clonotype showed up just a few times. The antigen is not known. Source material: blood. The sequence came from a woman in her 50s with Graves' hyperthyroidism that later progressed to Graves' ophthalmopathy. V and J are TRBV28 and TRBJ2-6; D is tentatively TRBD1 or TRBD2 (5 bases each). CDR3 nucleotides: TGTGCCAGCAGGATCCGGGACCGCACCTCTGGGGCCAACGTCCTGACTTTC. Its translation: CASRIRDRTSGANVLTF.